The 10 T cell receptor beta chains below come from one sample, sequenced in a study of blood T cell repertoires in COVID-19. Clones were read by immunoSEQ multiplex PCR, and TCRdb kept only the in-frame ones, dropping some. The sample records around 180,000 clones, 88% being singletons. The source material was peripheral blood. These TCRs come from a man in his sixties or seventies with active or convalescent COVID-19.

The J gene is TRBJ1-1, the V gene TRBV29-1; D may be TRBD1 (6 bases). CDR1 and CDR2 from the germline V gene are SQVTM and ANQGSEA. This CDR3 contains 11 residues. V lost 7 bases and J 8 bases, leaving 14 bases between the germline ends. The CDR3, as DNA: TGCAGCGGCCTGGACAGATCGGAAGCTTTCTTT. It is translated as CSGLDRSEAFF.

The chain links TRBV6-1 to TRBJ1-2; no clear D gene. Trimming pared 4 bases from V and 7 bases from J, leaving 22 bases between. The CDR3 is 16 amino acids. Germline-derived CDR1 and CDR2 are MNHNS and SASEGT. CDR3 sequence reads: CASSVGRAGASGGYTF. The CDR3 DNA follows: TGTGCCAGCAGTGTAGGGAGGGCAGGCGCGAGTGGTGGCTACACCTTC.

The rearrangement links TRBV27 to TRBJ2-7; 11 bases align to TRBD1. Germline CDR1 reads MNHEY; CDR2 reads SMNVEV (reference sequence). V trimming: 0 bases; J trimming: 4 bases; junction bases outside the gene matches: 5. This CDR3 spans 16 amino acids. Written as DNA, the CDR3 is TGTGCCAGCAGTTTATCCTCCGGGACAGGGGGTTACGAGCAGTACTTC. Its protein product is CASSLSSGTGGYEQYF.

The chain combines TRBV6-6 with TRBJ2-1; D possibly corresponds to TRBD2 (6 bases). This CDR3 has 13 residues. The V gene's germline CDR1 is MNHNY and CDR2 SVGAGI (reference sequence). The V end was cut by 7 bases, the J end by 7 bases, with 14 bases between. The CDR3 region is CASTTSRGNEQFF. CDR3 nucleotides: TGTGCCAGCACTACAAGTCGGGGGAATGAGCAGTTCTTC.

Here the CDR3 DNA reads TGTGCCAGCAGCGGGACTAGCGGGAGGGCCAGGTACGAGCAGTACTTC. Translating gives CASSGTSGRARYEQYF. The chain recombines TRBV7-9 with TRBJ2-7; 16 bases fit TRBD2. The CDR3 has 16 amino acids. Trimming took 5 bases from V and 4 from J; bases not matched to a gene: 5. The germline V gene encodes CDR1 SEHNR and CDR2 FQNEAQ (reference sequence).

The chain has TRBV2 and TRBJ1-5; 8 nucleotides match TRBD1. Germline trimming cut 8 bases from V and 1 base from J; bases unmatched to any gene: 4. The CDR3 consists of 14 residues. Per germline, CDR1 SNHLY and CDR2 FYNNEI. In DNA, the CDR3 is TGTGCCAGCCTCCGGGACAGGAGCAATCAGCCCCAGCATTTT. Amino acid sequence: CASLRDRSNQPQHF. Together with reference TRBV2 and TRBJ1-5, the CDR3 gives the full variable domain: EPEVTQTPSHQVTQMGQEVILRCVPISNHLYFYWYRQILGQKVEFLVSFYNNEISEKSEIFDDQFSVERPDGSNFTLKIRSTKLEDSAMYFCASLRDRSNQPQHFGDGTRLSIL.

This rearrangement joins TRBV5-1 to TRBJ2-1; 8 nucleotides agree with TRBD2. CDR1 and CDR2 (germline): SGHRS, YFSETQ. The V and J ends lost 0 bases and 10 bases, in that order; junction bases with no gene match: 9. The CDR3 runs 15 residues. CDR3 in amino acids: CASSLAGRLAGEQFF. The CDR3 bases are TGCGCCAGCAGCTTGGCCGGTCGGCTAGCGGGCGAGCAGTTCTTC.

CDR3 sequence reads: CASSSGGQANSPLHF. The CDR3 DNA is TGTGCCAGCAGCTCAGGAGGGCAGGCTAATTCACCCCTCCACTTT. The chain joins TRBV7-9 to TRBJ1-6, with D unclear. Germline V lookup: CDR1 SEHNR, CDR2 FQNEAQ (reference sequence). This CDR3 has 15 amino acids. Trimming removed 4 bases from V and 6 bases from J, with 13 bases in between.

Notes on this clone: Different DNA sequences within this sample yield the same CDR3. The rearrangement links TRBV7-2 to TRBJ2-5; possible D gene TRBD1, 6 bases. The CDR3 sequence is 14 residues long. Germline-derived CDR1 and CDR2 are SGHTA and FQGNSA. With 5 bases removed from V and 0 bases from J, the gap between germline ends came to 10 bases. CDR3 DNA: TGTGCCAGCAGCCTCGACAGGAACCAAGAGACCCAGTACTTC. As protein: CASSLDRNQETQYF.

V and J are TRBV27 and TRBJ1-6, with a tentative D call TRBD1 (5 bases). V was clipped by 3 bases and J by 7 bases, with 10 bases between them. There are 14 residues in the CDR3. In germline, CDR1 is MNHEY, CDR2 SMNVEV (reference sequence). The CDR3 nucleotides are TGTGCCAGCAGTTTGGGGCTCTCAAATTCACCCCTCCACTTT. This codes for CASSLGLSNSPLHF.